A single sample gave rise to the 30 T cell receptor beta chains below, sequenced in a study of shared clonotypes between healthy human individuals (TCRdb year 2020). Library creation used the immunoSEQ multiplex PCR assay. The immuneACCESS repertoire file appears here via TCRdb, limited to in-frame rearrangements. These files lack a portion of the clones; in checked studies, under half of the deficit traces to unresolved V genes, and the cause of the others is not known. The sample table records about 990,000 clones; around 78% of these occur just once. In total, the top ten clones hold 0.6% to 0.75% of the sample. Sequenced sample: memory CD4+ T cells from PBMCs. The intended sense of this specimen's cell subset or site label: CD45RA-negative fraction. The receptors originated from a man between 18 and 35 years old in good health. Some clones in this sample may be carry-over from other donors' samples.

This rearrangement joins TRBV6-1 to TRBJ2-1; D call uncertain. Germline V gene sequence: CDR1 MNHNS, CDR2 SASEGT. V lost 8 bases and J 3 bases, leaving 17 bases between the germline ends. CDR3 length: 15 amino acids. DNA for the CDR3: TGTGCCAGCCGGACCCGGTTGCGCCGCTACAATGAGCAGTTCTTC. This sequence encodes CASRTRLRRYNEQFF.

The J gene is TRBJ1-3, the V gene TRBV5-1; no firm D call. Germline V gene sequence: CDR1 SGHRS, CDR2 YFSETQ. The CDR3 contains 16 residues. V dropped 4 bases and J dropped 0 bases, with 14 bases sitting between them. As DNA, the CDR3 is TGCGCCAGCAGCAGATCCCCGGATAACTCTGGAAACACCATATATTTT. Its protein is CASSRSPDNSGNTIYF.

This clone came up many times. Other DNA sequences in this specimen translate into the identical CDR3. V is TRBV18 and J is TRBJ1-1; possible D gene TRBD1, 5 bases. Trimming removed 5 bases from V and 3 bases from J, with 16 bases in between. This CDR3 is built from 15 residues. CDR1 is KGHSH and CDR2 is LQKENI in the germline V gene. In nucleotides, the CDR3 is TGTGCCAGCTCAATGGGGGGGGGAGTAGACACTGAAGCTTTCTTT. Amino acids: CASSMGGGVDTEAFF.

This clone was seen only once. The chain employs TRBV2 and TRBJ2-1, with a possible D match to TRBD2 (6 bases). Trimming took 8 bases from V and 8 from J, leaving 16 bases between them. Germline V lookup: CDR1 SNHLY, CDR2 FYNNEI. The length of the CDR3 is 13 residues. The CDR3 DNA reads as TGTGCCAGCCACCGCGGGGCCAGGGATGAGCAGTTCTTC. Translated: CASHRGARDEQFF.

V gene TRBV30 combines with J gene TRBJ1-3; tentative D call: TRBD1 (5 bases). Germline CDR1 reads GTSNPN; CDR2 reads SVGIG (reference sequence). The CDR3 extends over 15 amino acids. The V end was cut by 5 bases, the J end by 0 bases, with 14 bases between. The CDR3: CAWAIGGHSGNTIYF. CDR3 DNA sequence: TGTGCCTGGGCGATAGGCGGACACTCTGGAAACACCATATATTTT.

This chain connects TRBV28 to TRBJ2-3, with 8 bases fitting TRBD1. J was trimmed by 5 bases and V by 6 bases; bases with no gene match: 7. The CDR3 totals 14 residues. The germline V gene encodes CDR1 MDHEN and CDR2 SYDVKM. Here the CDR3 DNA reads TGTGCCAGCAGACAGGGGGGACTGAGAGATACGCAGTATTTT. Residues: CASRQGGLRDTQYF. Complete variable domain (other parts from reference TRBV28 and TRBJ2-3): DVKVTQSSRYLVKRTGEKVFLECVQDMDHENMFWYRQDPGLGLRLIYFSYDVKMKEKGDIPEGYSVSREKKERFSLILESASTNQTSMYLCASRQGGLRDTQYFGPGTRLTVL.

This chain uses TRBV11-2 with TRBJ2-1; D gene unclear. V was pared by 5 bases and J by 8 bases, with 13 bases between. The CDR3 loop spans 13 amino acids. Germline CDR1 reads SGHAT; CDR2 reads FQNNGV. The CDR3 bases are TGTGCCAGCAGCCCCCCTGCCCGAGATGAGCAGTTCTTC. It translates to CASSPPARDEQFF.

This chain joins TRBV4-3 and TRBJ1-3, with TRBD1 matching 7 bases. From germline, CDR1 is LGHNA and CDR2 YSLEER. The CDR3 spans 15 residues. V shed 4 bases, J shed 0 bases, and the junction held 3 bases outside the gene matches. The CDR3 sequence is CASSLDRSSGNTIYF. The CDR3 DNA is TGCGCCAGCAGCCTGGACAGGTCCTCTGGAAACACCATATATTTT.

Details on this clone: Other DNA sequences within the sample encode an identical CDR3. The chain uses TRBV14 and TRBJ1-3; D is ambiguous. The germline V gene has CDR1 SGHDN and CDR2 FVKESK. The V gene lost 4 bases and the J gene lost 1 base, with 11 bases spanning the gap. The CDR3 has 15 amino acids. CDR3 DNA sequence: TGTGCCAGCAGCCCAAGGGTTCGGTCTGGAAACACCATATATTTT. Translating gives CASSPRVRSGNTIYF.

This chain joins TRBV28 and TRBJ1-2, with TRBD1 identical over 8 bases. V lost 3 bases and J lost 6; bases outside the gene matches: 15. The CDR3 is 17 amino acids. Germline V gives CDR1 MDHEN, CDR2 SYDVKM. CDR3 amino acids: CASSFIRPGRGLNGYTF. Written as DNA, the CDR3 is TGTGCCAGCAGTTTCATCCGTCCGGGCAGGGGGCTGAATGGCTACACCTTC.

This clone has more than one count but fewer than ten. This chain links TRBV5-6 with TRBJ2-7, with D possibly matching TRBD2 (5 bases). V was clipped by 2 bases and J by 1 base, with 19 bases between them. Germline-derived CDR1 and CDR2 are SGHDT and YYEEEE. The length of the CDR3 is 17 residues. The CDR3 reads CASSLGPTGIVSYEQYF. The CDR3 bases are TGTGCCAGCAGCTTAGGGCCCACGGGAATTGTGTCCTACGAGCAGTACTTC.

The chain carries TRBV28 and TRBJ1-2; 8 positions agree with TRBD1. CDR3 length: 16 amino acids. V was pared by 4 bases and J by 4 bases, with 11 bases of the junction left unmatched. Per germline, CDR1 MDHEN and CDR2 SYDVKM. The CDR3 DNA is TGTGCCAGCAGTTCCGGCCCGGACAGGGCTCCCTATGGCTACACCTTC. This codes for CASSSGPDRAPYGYTF.

This clone was found a few times. The chain uses TRBV18 and TRBJ2-7, with unresolved D. The V end lost 0 bases, the J end lost 2 bases, and 8 bases lay between the germline ends. This CDR3 comprises 14 residues. Germline V gene data show CDR1 as KGHSH and CDR2 as LQKENI. CDR3 DNA sequence: TGTGCCAGCTCACCACCGGCCGTGGCCTACGAGCAGTACTTC. Translated, it gives CASSPPAVAYEQYF.

V is TRBV21-1 and J is TRBJ1-5. TRBV21-1 corresponds to a pseudogene. The length of the CDR3 is 17 residues. CDR3: CASSKARGGVNNQPQHF. The CDR3 nucleotides are TGTGCCAGCAGCAAAGCGCGAGGGGGGGTTAACAATCAGCCCCAGCATTTT.

The chain uses TRBV6-1 and TRBJ2-1; 11 bases are shared with TRBD1. V dropped 10 bases and J dropped 7; count of bases not matched to a gene: 9. Germline V gene sequence: CDR1 MNHNS, CDR2 SASEGT. This CDR3 comprises 14 residues. This CDR3 is CATQGTGGKNEQFF. The CDR3 nucleotides are TGTGCCACGCAAGGGACAGGGGGGAAGAATGAGCAGTTCTTC.

This clone showed up just a few times. The CDR3 here is CASSRFTGEGGNTIYF. CDR3 in DNA: TGCGCCAGCAGCCGTTTTACAGGGGAGGGCGGAAACACCATATATTTT. This rearrangement joins TRBV5-1 to TRBJ1-3, with 7 bases aligning to TRBD1. The CDR3 totals 16 residues. J lost 4 bases, V lost 4 bases, and 11 bases had no gene match. Germline-derived CDR1 and CDR2 are SGHRS and YFSETQ.

This sequence joins TRBV11-2 and TRBJ2-3, with D uncertain. The length of the CDR3 is 14 residues. Trimming stripped 0 bases from V and 4 bases from J, with 8 bases between. CDR1 SGHAT and CDR2 FQNNGV come from the germline V gene. The chain's CDR3 is CASSLDLYSDTQYF. CDR3 nucleotide sequence: TGTGCCAGCAGCTTAGATCTATACTCAGATACGCAGTATTTT. Based on the CDR3 plus reference TRBV11-2 and TRBJ2-3, the full variable domain is EAGVAQSPRYKIIEKRQSVAFWCNPISGHATLYWYQQILGQGPKLLIQFQNNGVVDDSQLPKDRFSAERLKGVDSTLKIQPAKLEDSAVYLCASSLDLYSDTQYFGPGTRLTVL.

This chain uses TRBV2 with TRBJ2-1; tentatively, D is TRBD2 (6 bases). The CDR3 has 16 residues. The V gene lost 4 bases and the J gene lost 5 bases, with 18 bases spanning the gap. Germline loops: CDR1 SNHLY, CDR2 FYNNEI. For the CDR3, the DNA is TGTGCCAGCAGTGGGCCTTTGGGCGGGGAGCACAATGAGCAGTTCTTC. Translation: CASSGPLGGEHNEQFF. The full variable domain, its missing parts supplied by reference TRBV2 and TRBJ2-1, is EPEVTQTPSHQVTQMGQEVILRCVPISNHLYFYWYRQILGQKVEFLVSFYNNEISEKSEIFDDQFSVERPDGSNFTLKIRSTKLEDSAMYFCASSGPLGGEHNEQFFGPGTRLTVL.

This clone was observed many times. This chain connects TRBV2 to TRBJ2-7; no clear D gene. CDR3 length: 14 residues. Trimming took 7 bases from V and 2 from J, leaving 15 bases between them. Germline CDR1 is SNHLY and CDR2 is FYNNEI. In DNA form, the CDR3 reads TGTGCCAGCATTAGGGAAACAGCAACCTACGAGCAGTACTTC. It yields the protein CASIRETATYEQYF.

This clone turned up a few times. The rearrangement links TRBV7-6 to TRBJ2-3, with D possibly matching TRBD1 (6 bases). The CDR3 totals 16 residues. V lost 5 bases to trimming and J lost 3 bases, with 18 bases between them. Germline V CDR1 and CDR2: SGHVS, FNYEAQ. The CDR3 here is CASSARPTGVTDTQYF. The CDR3 DNA reads as TGTGCCAGCAGCGCACGCCCGACAGGAGTAACAGATACGCAGTATTTT.

This clone was found once. The V call is TRBV4-2, the J call TRBJ1-2, with D uncertain. Per the germline V gene, CDR1 is LGHNA and CDR2 is YNFKEQ. This CDR3 is built from 15 residues. V lost 0 bases and J 3 bases, leaving 11 bases between the germline ends. The CDR3 protein is CASSQDLGGDYGYTF. The CDR3 DNA is TGTGCCAGCAGCCAAGATCTCGGAGGAGACTATGGCTACACCTTC.

This chain connects TRBV7-2 to TRBJ2-7; 14 bases map to TRBD2. V gave up 3 bases and J gave up 11 bases; unmatched junction bases: 6. There are 14 residues in the CDR3. CDR1 SGHTA and CDR2 FQGNSA come from the germline V gene. This CDR3 is CASSLGTSGSVEYF. For the CDR3, the DNA is TGTGCCAGCAGCTTGGGGACTAGCGGGAGTGTCGAGTACTTC.

The rearrangement links TRBV11-2 to TRBJ1-4; possible D gene TRBD1, 5 bases. Per germline, CDR1 SGHAT and CDR2 FQNNGV. V was clipped by 5 bases and J by 14 bases, with 27 bases between them. The CDR3 runs 16 residues. The chain's CDR3 is CASSPRLVGRVGGLFF. CDR3 in DNA: TGTGCCAGCAGCCCACGCTTGGTTGGCAGGGTGGGAGGGCTGTTTTTT. Combining the CDR3 with reference TRBV11-2 and TRBJ1-4 gives the whole variable domain EAGVAQSPRYKIIEKRQSVAFWCNPISGHATLYWYQQILGQGPKLLIQFQNNGVVDDSQLPKDRFSAERLKGVDSTLKIQPAKLEDSAVYLCASSPRLVGRVGGLFFGSGTQLSVL.

About this clone itself: Different DNA sequences within this sample yield the same CDR3. The V gene is TRBV7-2, the J gene TRBJ2-3; D is possibly TRBD2 (5 bases). The ends were cut back, 3 bases at V and 3 bases at J, with 7 bases in the middle. CDR1 is SGHTA, CDR2 FQGNSA, per germline. CDR3 size: 13 residues. The CDR3 sequence: CASSFERTDTQYF. CDR3 DNA sequence: TGTGCCAGCAGCTTTGAGCGGACAGATACGCAGTATTTT.

CDR3 loop: CASSQDIVLAGLGTGELFF. In DNA form, the CDR3 reads TGCGCCAGCAGCCAAGATATAGTGCTAGCGGGACTTGGCACCGGGGAGCTGTTTTTT. The gene calls are TRBV4-1 and TRBJ2-2; 9 bases align to TRBD2. CDR3 size: 19 residues. Germline V CDR1 and CDR2: MGHRA, YSYEKL. V shed 0 bases, J shed 4 bases, and the junction held 12 bases outside the gene matches.

The chain joins TRBV7-3 to TRBJ2-7; D call uncertain. The ends were cut back, 5 bases at V and 2 bases at J, with 13 bases in the middle. The CDR3 is 14 amino acids. Germline assignment: CDR1 SGHTA and CDR2 FQGTGA. CDR3 in amino acids: CASSPGPGPYEQYF. The CDR3 DNA reads as TGTGCCAGCAGCCCCGGACCGGGCCCCTACGAGCAGTACTTC.

This clone was detected a few times. The V and J genes are TRBV6-5 and TRBJ1-5; weak D call: TRBD1 (5 bases). The CDR3 length is 13 residues. V gave up 4 bases and J gave up 5 bases, with 9 bases separating them. CDR1 MNHEY and CDR2 SVGAGI come from the germline V gene. The CDR3 sequence: CASSFPGDQPQHF. The CDR3 coding sequence is TGTGCCAGCAGTTTCCCGGGGGATCAGCCCCAGCATTTT.

The rearrangement links TRBV5-1 to TRBJ2-7, with TRBD1 matching over 8 bases. Germline CDR1 is SGHRS and CDR2 is YFSETQ. The CDR3 totals 13 residues. The V segment lost 6 bases and the J segment 5 bases; nucleotides outside the gene matches: 7. CDR3 bases: TGCGCCAGCAAGGGACAGGAGAACAACGAGCAGTACTTC. It yields the protein CASKGQENNEQYF.

This clone was seen just once. The V and J genes are TRBV6-5 and TRBJ1-3, with 12 bases aligning to TRBD1. The length of the CDR3 is 16 residues. The ends lost 4 bases at V and 7 bases at J; junction bases unmatched: 8. The germline V gene has CDR1 MNHEY and CDR2 SVGAGI. The CDR3 is CASSSRRDRGRNTIYF. In nucleotides, the CDR3 is TGTGCCAGCAGTTCCCGCCGGGACAGGGGGCGGAACACCATATATTTT.

The gene calls are TRBV5-1 and TRBJ2-3; TRBD1 aligns across 10 bases. V shed 3 bases, J shed 5 bases, and the junction held 9 bases outside the gene matches. This CDR3 is 16 amino acids long. CDR1 is SGHRS, CDR2 YFSETQ, per germline. Here the CDR3 DNA reads TGCGCCAGCAGCTCTTCCGGGACAGGGGTAGGAGATACGCAGTATTTT. This encodes CASSSSGTGVGDTQYF.